This T cell receptor (beta chain) was sequenced for a study of blood T cell repertoires in COVID-19. Background on the study: Collection of acute and convalescent COVID-19 samples took place in the United States, Italy and Spain. The analysed material was cDNA or gDNA that came from T cells, B-cell-depleted T cells, or PBMCs.

Original processing methods: Reference gene primer amplification gave nucleated cell count estimates. Sequencing was performed with immunoSEQ multiplex PCR; in TCRdb, only in-frame clones are kept and a portion is missing. The V and J calls and the clone size are those of that table, but D and trimming were determined from the DNA. Of roughly 100,000 clones listed, about 77% are singletons. From germline, CDR1 is SGHRS and CDR2 YFSETQ. There are 18 residues in the CDR3. V dropped 5 bases and J dropped 6; count of bases not matched to a gene: 15. This clone was counted a few times. V gene TRBV5-1 combines with J gene TRBJ2-3; 13 nucleotides match TRBD2. The sequenced sample was peripheral blood. The receptor was isolated from a woman of 80 years or more with acute or convalescent COVID-19. The DNA of the CDR3 is TGCGCCAGCAGAGTCCAGGGAACTAGCGGGGGGGCCGGGGATACGCAGTATTTT. Amino acid sequence: CASRVQGTSGGAGDTQYF.